The present entry profiles one TCR beta chain with its context. Its antigen remains undetermined. No base qualities exist here, and no much larger clone lies one base off it. The CDR3 regions of human TCRbeta chains were analyzed by immunosequencing. The published analysis was carried out like this. Repertoire TCRs were checked for matches against a reference library of SARS-CoV-2-specific TCRs that had been generated using the MIRA antigen-specificity platform. Breadth was defined as the fraction of unique TCRs that were SARS-CoV-2-associated, and depth was defined as the fraction of total T cells that were SARS-CoV-2-associated. Each spike-specific TCR was assigned to its reactive spike region and to a CD4 or CD8 class using the MIRA data. Log10-transformed breadth and depth values were compared by one-way ANOVA with Sidak's multiple comparisons tests. Entries here come from immuneACCESS through TCRdb and include only in-frame sequences with V and J called. Some clones fail to appear in such tables; in the studies checked, an unresolved V gene covers under half of the shortfall, and the cause of the remainder is unknown. V, J and clone size derive from that table, while D and trimming were established from the DNA sequence. The sample records more than 150,000 clones, 94% of which are singletons. The ten largest clonotypes hold approximately 0.6% of the sample.

The time point label for this specimen denotes: baseline before first vaccination. Samples from vaccinated people were obtained from the UK trials COV001 and COV002, which included a single-blind randomized controlled phase 2/3 trial of AZD1222 (ChAdOx1 nCoV-19) in healthy adults. For TCRbeta chain sequencing, PBMC samples from trial participants were taken at day 0 and at day 28 after the second dose. The record originates from a study of T cell responses to AZD1222 COVID-19 vaccine (dated by TCRdb to the early 2020s). Concerning the study at large: Because spike-specific TCR depth and breadth did not differ between the two schedules, AZD1222 recipients who got a second dose at roughly 4 weeks were pooled with those who got a second dose at roughly 12 weeks. A total of 233 trial participants underwent TCR sequencing, of whom 207 had received two doses of AZD1222 and around 25 had received two doses of the MenACWY control vaccine. Trial participants were enrolled by age into 18-55, 56-69 and 70-plus year subgroups, with about 150, 28 and 57 TCR-sequenced participants respectively.

Points the paper makes about the study in general: Epitopes outside the regions mutated in the B.1.351 and B.1.1.7 variants were reportedly recognized by nearly half of the unique spike-specific TCRs. Conclusions about previously exposed vaccinees are limited, since just six AZD1222 recipients were seropositive for SARS-CoV-2 at baseline. After two AZD1222 doses, spike-specific TCR breadth and depth were significantly higher than at day 0 and than in MenACWY recipients. In the small 56-69-year group, the increase in depth fell short of significance, most likely because of low power. CD4 TCRs associated with the vaccine covered the entire spike protein, and the dominant responses were in regions 160-218 and 743-854. Because no samples from the day 14 peak response were available, repertoires could be characterized only after the peak T cell response. Participants were mostly white British, with more females than males. The authors suggested clonal diversity may have been underestimated.

V sheds 4 bases and J sheds 5 bases, leaving 14 bases between their ends. The germline V gene provides CDR1 SGHDN and CDR2 FVKESK. The CDR3 runs 14 amino acids, cysteine and phenylalanine included. Solely the CDR3 DNA is kept, with 42 bases framed from the first base. The material sequenced was peripheral blood, taken on day 0 of AZD1222 vaccination. The sequence derives from an adult in good health. The chain was built from TRBV14 and TRBJ1-1; the D gene is perhaps TRBD1, on 5 matching bases. For the CDR3, the sequence is CASSPDQGMTEAFF. The nucleotide sequence is TGTGCCAGCAGCCCCGACCAGGGTATGACTGAAGCTTTCTTT.